This TCR beta chain was recorded in a study of T cell responses to AZD1222 COVID-19 vaccine. Points from the study as a whole: Reportedly, close to half of spike-specific TCRs are directed against unmutated variant regions. Spike-wide coverage was observed for vaccine-associated CD4 TCRs, with dominant responses at 160-218 and 743-854.

Points on this clone: Its target is not known.

Germline CDR1 LGHNA, CDR2 YNFKEQ. V trimming: 3 bases; J trimming: 2 bases; junction bases outside the gene matches: 1. The CDR3 extends over 15 amino acids. The data were produced by immunoSEQ multiplex PCR, yet TCRdb's version contains in-frame clones alone and is incomplete. This table has 140,000 or so clones, 88% appearing once. The chain has TRBV4-2 and TRBJ2-7; the match to TRBD2 covers 13 bases. The source of this sequence is an adult who received the MenACWY meningococcal vaccine as a control. The source material was peripheral blood, sampled 28 days after the second dose of the MenACWY control vaccine. CDR3 region: CASSQGLAGPYEQYF. The CDR3 nucleotides read TGTGCCAGCAGCCAGGGACTAGCGGGGCCCTACGAGCAGTACTTC.